The rows below give T cell receptor beta chains drawn from one sample of a study of T cell responses to AZD1222 COVID-19 vaccine. Some clones are missing from TCRdb's copy, which holds only in-frame ones; the method was immunoSEQ multiplex PCR. The table has about 200,000 clones, just over 90% seen once. This specimen consisted of peripheral blood, obtained 28 days after the second dose of the MenACWY control vaccine. Every receptor here comes from an adult who received the MenACWY meningococcal vaccine as a control. CDR3s include the opening cysteine and the closing phenylalanine or tryptophan. A D gene is named only where the DNA matches it firmly. Clone size, where shown, is once, few, many, or a class for clones that have expanded.

-	TRBV18	-	TRBJ2-3	CAMLDSTDTQYF	TGTGCCATGCTTGACAGCACAGATACGCAGTATTTT
-	TRBV9	once	TRBJ2-5	CASSVDHGSAGTQYF	TGTGCCAGCAGCGTAGATCACGGGAGTGCGGGAACCCAGTACTTC
-	TRBV11-2	-	TRBJ1-1	CASGLKLNTEAFF	TGTGCCAGCGGCTTAAAACTGAACACTGAAGCTTTCTTT
-	TRBV5-5	-	TRBJ1-2	CASSFSSMLNYGYTF	TGTGCCAGCAGCTTCAGTTCAATGTTGAACTATGGCTACACCTTC
-	TRBV10-3	-	TRBJ1-1	CAIRMERDNHTEAFF	TGTGCCATCAGGATGGAGCGGGACAACCACACTGAAGCTTTCTTT
TRBD2	TRBV7-8	-	TRBJ2-1	CASIWGTSGTWDEQFF	TGTGCCAGCATCTGGGGGACTAGCGGGACTTGGGATGAGCAGTTCTTC
TRBD2	TRBV10-2	few	TRBJ2-1	CASHLAGVDEQFF	TGCGCCAGCCACCTAGCGGGAGTGGATGAGCAGTTCTTC
-	TRBV3-1/TRBV3-2	-	TRBJ1-2	CASSRSGQGYGYTF	TGTGCCAGCAGCCGCTCCGGCCAGGGATATGGCTACACCTTC
-	TRBV12-3/TRBV12-4	few	TRBJ1-1	CASSPLNTEAFF	TGTGCCAGCAGTCCCCTGAACACTGAAGCTTTCTTT
-	TRBV28	-	TRBJ1-5	CASSPWDGNNQPQHF	TGTGCCAGCAGTCCCTGGGACGGCAACAATCAGCCCCAGCATTTT
TRBD2	TRBV19	-	TRBJ2-1	CASSLAGDSWNEQFF	TGTGCCAGTAGTCTAGCGGGGGATTCTTGGAATGAGCAGTTCTTC
-	TRBV6-5	-	TRBJ1-2	CASSYSGRSNYGYTF	TGTGCCAGCAGTTACTCGGGCAGATCTAACTATGGCTACACCTTC
TRBD2	TRBV6-5	-	TRBJ2-3	CASSERLAGDATQYF	TGTGCCAGCAGCGAGAGACTAGCGGGAGACGCTACGCAGTATTTT
TRBD2	TRBV5-1	-	TRBJ2-3	CASSPGLAGDTQYF	TGCGCCAGCAGCCCGGGACTAGCGGGGGATACGCAGTATTTT
-	TRBV6-5	-	TRBJ1-5	CASALRPLNQPQHF	TGTGCCAGCGCCCTACGGCCATTAAATCAGCCCCAGCATTTT
TRBD2	TRBV7-6	-	TRBJ2-7	CASSPEIAGFGQYF	TGTGCCAGCAGCCCCGAGATAGCGGGATTTGGGCAGTACTTC
TRBD1	TRBV5-1	-	TRBJ1-2	CASSTTTGARAGYTF	TGCGCCAGCAGCACCACGACAGGGGCCCGGGCTGGCTACACCTTC
TRBD2	TRBV7-2	-	TRBJ2-3	CASSVAGSTDTQYF	TGTGCCAGCAGCGTAGCGGGTAGCACAGATACGCAGTATTTT
-	TRBV19	few	TRBJ1-1	CASKIGSGAGEAFF	TGTGCCAGTAAGATAGGGAGTGGGGCAGGGGAAGCTTTCTTT
-	TRBV10-2	-	TRBJ1-5	CASTGHYSNQPQHF	TGCGCCAGCACGGGACACTATAGCAATCAGCCCCAGCATTTT
-	TRBV30	-	TRBJ2-1	CAWSRPDNEQFF	TGTGCCTGGAGTCGGCCCGACAATGAGCAGTTCTTC
-	TRBV5-1	once	TRBJ2-1	CASRSRGSAYNEQFF	TGCGCCAGCAGGAGCAGAGGGAGCGCCTACAATGAGCAGTTCTTC
TRBD1	TRBV2	-	TRBJ2-3	CASWGQGLTDTQYF	TGTGCCAGCTGGGGACAGGGCCTCACAGATACGCAGTATTTT
-	TRBV2	-	TRBJ2-6	CASGGTGANVLTF	TGTGCCAGTGGGGGGACTGGGGCCAACGTCCTGACTTTC
-	TRBV4-2	-	TRBJ1-1	CATAGGEQQGRPEAFF	TGTGCCACTGCCGGGGGTGAACAACAGGGTCGGCCTGAAGCTTTCTTT
-	TRBV7-2	-	TRBJ1-2	CASSPDANGYTF	TGTGCCAGCAGCCCGGACGCGAATGGCTACACCTTC
-	TRBV6-5	-	TRBJ1-2	CASSYGSFYGYTF	TGTGCCAGCAGTTACGGTTCCTTTTATGGCTACACCTTC
-	TRBV15	-	TRBJ2-7	CATSRDLGTRDYEQYF	TGTGCCACCAGCAGAGATCTTGGGACAAGAGACTACGAGCAGTACTTC
TRBD1	TRBV9	few	TRBJ1-1	CASSAARGQGTEAFF	TGTGCCAGCAGCGCAGCAAGGGGGCAGGGCACTGAAGCTTTCTTT
-	TRBV28	-	TRBJ1-3	CASSLGAGVSGNTIYF	TGTGCCAGCAGTTTAGGAGCAGGAGTCTCTGGAAACACCATATATTTT
-	TRBV19	-	TRBJ1-5	CASDRNSNQPQHF	TGTGCCTCCGACCGGAATAGCAATCAGCCCCAGCATTTT
-	TRBV28	few	TRBJ1-5	CASSLPLDRNQPQHF	TGTGCCAGCAGTTTGCCGCTTGACAGGAATCAGCCCCAGCATTTT
TRBD1	TRBV7-8	once	TRBJ2-7	CASLGGQPQYEQYF	TGTGCCAGCTTAGGGGGACAGCCTCAATACGAGCAGTACTTC
-	TRBV19	-	TRBJ2-7	CASSLSGPYEQYF	TGTGCCAGTAGTTTATCAGGGCCCTACGAGCAGTACTTC
-	TRBV2	-	TRBJ1-6	CASSEGAGDNSPLHF	TGTGCCAGCAGTGAGGGGGCCGGGGACAATTCACCCCTCCACTTT
-	TRBV5-1	-	TRBJ2-7	CASSLEGYEQYF	TGCGCCAGCAGCTTGGAAGGGTACGAGCAGTACTTC
-	TRBV2	-	TRBJ1-1	CASSAFGVNTEAFF	TGTGCCAGCAGTGCTTTCGGTGTGAACACTGAAGCTTTCTTT
-	TRBV15	-	TRBJ1-1	CATRVTSGTGNTEAFF	TGTGCCACCAGAGTAACTTCCGGGACGGGGAACACTGAAGCTTTCTTT
TRBD2	TRBV6-4	-	TRBJ2-1	CASSPRPSGRYNEQFF	TGTGCCAGCAGTCCCCGACCTAGCGGGAGGTACAATGAGCAGTTCTTC
-	TRBV5-1	-	TRBJ1-5	CASSPDSYSNQPQHF	TGCGCCAGCAGCCCGGACAGCTATAGCAATCAGCCCCAGCATTTT
-	TRBV18	-	TRBJ1-2	CASSPPDNPGYGYTF	TGTGCCAGCTCACCGCCGGACAACCCTGGATATGGCTACACCTTC
TRBD2	TRBV6-2/TRBV6-3	-	TRBJ2-7	CASSFTSGMYEQYF	TGTGCCAGCAGTTTTACTAGCGGGATGTACGAGCAGTACTTC
-	TRBV24-1	-	TRBJ1-2	CATSEGASYTF	TGTGCCACCAGTGAGGGAGCAAGCTACACCTTC
-	TRBV19	-	TRBJ1-1	CASSIALPGVGNTEAFF	TGTGCCAGTAGTATTGCCCTCCCAGGGGTCGGGAACACTGAAGCTTTCTTT
-	TRBV20-1	-	TRBJ1-5	CSASPGLGGNQPQHF	TGCAGTGCTAGTCCAGGACTTGGGGGCAATCAGCCCCAGCATTTT
-	TRBV28	once	TRBJ2-3	CASSFPSTDTQYF	TGTGCCAGCAGTTTCCCCAGCACAGATACGCAGTATTTT
TRBD1	TRBV7-6	-	TRBJ1-1	CASSGQGRRNTEAFF	TGTGCCAGCAGCGGACAGGGAAGAAGGAACACTGAAGCTTTCTTT
TRBD1	TRBV4-2	once	TRBJ2-7	CASSQVTGGYEQYF	TGTGCCAGCAGCCAAGTGACAGGGGGCTACGAGCAGTACTTC
-	TRBV7-2	-	TRBJ1-3	CASSLGQFGNTIYF	TGTGCCAGCAGCTTAGGGCAGTTTGGAAACACCATATATTTT
-	TRBV28	-	TRBJ1-2	CASSPLPTGYGYTF	TGTGCCAGCAGTCCCCTCCCGACAGGCTATGGCTACACCTTC
TRBD2	TRBV4-2	-	TRBJ2-1	CASSQGRQREGSLQFF	TGTGCCAGCAGCCAAGGGAGGCAACGGGAGGGTAGTTTGCAGTTCTTC
TRBD1	TRBV5-6	-	TRBJ2-1	CASSWKGQLYNEQFF	TGTGCCAGCAGCTGGAAGGGACAGCTTTACAATGAGCAGTTCTTC
-	TRBV29-1	-	TRBJ1-3	CSVQGGRGGGNTIYF	TGCAGCGTCCAAGGGGGGAGGGGAGGTGGAAACACCATATATTTT